In its sample, the clone carrying this TCR beta chain was seen a few times. The target antigen is unknown. The sample comes from a study of T-cell memory formation after mild COVID-19. TCR alpha and TCR beta cDNA libraries with sample barcodes and UMIs came from 5'RACE using constant-segment primers. TCRdb processed the 5' RACE reads anew with MiXCR; each CDR3 protein has one entry. In the table there are hundreds of thousands of distinct CDR3 sequences, around 19% of which are singletons. Study results and caveats: CD4+ bias marked clones expanding day 15 to 37, unlike balanced contracting clones. Those CD4+ clones that contracted were mainly in CM and EM (CD8+ ones in EMRA).

The CDR3 contains 15 residues. Trimming stripped 1 base from V and 7 bases from J, with 17 bases between. Germline CDR1 DFQATT, CDR2 SNEGSKA (reference sequence). Sequenced sample: PBMCs or a T cell subset sorted from them (not recorded which). The source is an adult woman who had mild COVID-19 (a few samples of this study predate the infection). Cell type and time point are not known. The chain is built from TRBV20-1 and TRBJ2-4; possibly TRBD1 for D (6 bases). CDR3 residues: CSARALEVQGNIQYF. CDR3 DNA: TGCAGTGCTAGAGCCCTCGAAGTTCAGGGGAACATTCAGTACTTC.